The 29 T cell receptor beta chains listed next were all sequenced from one sample in a study of T cell responses to AZD1222 COVID-19 vaccine. The assay was immunoSEQ multiplex PCR, and TCRdb's table has in-frame clones only and misses some. The sample contains roughly 170,000 clones, approximately 86% of which appear only once. The material sequenced was peripheral blood, taken on day 0 of AZD1222 vaccination. Source of these receptors: an adult in good health.

This clone was found once. The V gene is TRBV11-3, the J gene TRBJ1-6; TRBD1 might be the D (6 bases). Trimming took 4 bases from V and 8 from J, leaving 9 bases between them. Germline-derived CDR1 and CDR2 are SGHNT and YENEEA. The CDR3 runs to 13 residues. This chain's CDR3 is CASSSQGDSPLHF. CDR3 DNA: TGTGCCAGCAGCTCACAGGGAGATTCACCCCTCCACTTT.

For the CDR3, the DNA is TGTGCCAGCAGCTTGGGTGGGGCCAGGTATGGCTACACCTTC. Residues: CASSLGGARYGYTF. The chain couples TRBV5-5 to TRBJ1-2, with D possibly TRBD1 on 5 matching bases. Looked up from germline, CDR1 is SGHKS and CDR2 is YYEKEE (reference sequence). Between the trimmed V and J ends, which lost 0 bases and 5 bases, there was a span of 11 bases. This CDR3 contains 14 residues.

The chain carries TRBV9 and TRBJ2-1; D is unresolved. Germline V gene data show CDR1 as SGDLS and CDR2 as YYNGEE. The V end lost 0 bases, the J end lost 5 bases, and 12 bases lay between the germline ends. The CDR3 loop spans 15 amino acids. As DNA, the CDR3 is TGTGCCAGCAGCGTAGAGCCCCGCGGCAACAATGAGCAGTTCTTC. Its protein is CASSVEPRGNNEQFF.

In DNA form, the CDR3 reads TGTGCCAGCAGCCATCCGGACAGGGGGCAGGGAGGCTACACCTTC. Amino acids: CASSHPDRGQGGYTF. This chain joins TRBV4-2 and TRBJ1-2; 11 bases agree with TRBD1. Germline V gene sequence: CDR1 LGHNA, CDR2 YNFKEQ. CDR3 length: 15 residues. The J segment lost 8 bases and the V segment lost 3 bases, leaving 8 bases of the junction unmatched.

The gene calls are TRBV9 and TRBJ2-1; D remains ambiguous. Germline CDR1 is SGDLS and CDR2 is YYNGEE. Trimming pared 0 bases from V and 7 bases from J, leaving 8 bases between. The CDR3 is 13 amino acids. DNA for the CDR3: TGTGCCAGCAGCGTAGCCCCCGGGAATGAGCAGTTCTTC. Translating it yields CASSVAPGNEQFF.

This chain connects TRBV6-4 to TRBJ2-4, with D maybe TRBD1 (5 bases). V was trimmed by 0 bases and J by 6 bases, leaving 12 bases between them. From germline, CDR1 is MRHNA and CDR2 SNTAGT. The CDR3 length is 15 residues. DNA of the CDR3: TGTGCCAGCAGTGACTCATGGGGCTCTGGAAACATTCAGTACTTC. Encoded protein: CASSDSWGSGNIQYF.

The chain has TRBV27 and TRBJ1-6; the D is unclear. The germline V gene encodes CDR1 MNHEY and CDR2 SMNVEV (reference sequence). The CDR3 is made up of 18 amino acids. V was shortened by 5 bases and J by 0 bases, with 17 bases between the two germline ends. As DNA, the CDR3 is TGTGCCAGCAGTATTAATCCCGCCGTGCACTCCTATAATTCACCCCTCCACTTT. It translates to CASSINPAVHSYNSPLHF.

The CDR3, as DNA: TGTGCCAGCAGCCCCTCCCCGGCCCAATACCGCACAGATACGCAGTATTTT. Amino acids: CASSPSPAQYRTDTQYF. The chain links TRBV7-3 to TRBJ2-3; D not certain. The V gene lost 5 bases and the J gene lost 1 base, with 19 bases spanning the gap. This CDR3 is built from 17 residues. Per germline, CDR1 SGHTA and CDR2 FQGTGA. The whole variable domain, filled in from reference TRBV7-3 and TRBJ2-3, reads GAGVSQTPSNKVTEKGKYVELRCDPISGHTALYWYRQSLGQGPEFLIYFQGTGAADDSGLPNDRFFAVRPEGSVSTLKIQRTERGDSAVYLCASSPSPAQYRTDTQYFGPGTRLTVL.

This rearrangement joins TRBV30 to TRBJ1-1; 9 nucleotides line up with TRBD1. The germline CDR1 and CDR2 sequences are GTSNPN and SVGIG (reference sequence). Trimming at V came to 4 bases and at J to 5 bases, leaving 8 bases not matched to a gene. The CDR3 extends over 14 amino acids. Written as DNA, the CDR3 is TGTGCCTGGAAACTAACAGGGGGCGGGACTGAAGCTTTCTTT. Protein: CAWKLTGGGTEAFF.

This chain uses TRBV28 with TRBJ2-7, with 7 bases matching TRBD1. The CDR3 has 16 amino acids. The germline V gene has CDR1 MDHEN and CDR2 SYDVKM. The V gene end was trimmed by 4 bases and the J gene end by 5 bases; junction bases not matched to a gene: 14. The CDR3 loop is CASSSGGQRVAHEQYF. Here the CDR3 DNA reads TGTGCCAGCAGTTCTGGGGGACAGAGGGTGGCCCACGAGCAGTACTTC.

The chain has TRBV5-8 and TRBJ2-1, with 11 bases matching TRBD2. The germline V gene has CDR1 SGHTS and CDR2 YDEGEE. The CDR3 extends over 16 amino acids. The trim removed 4 bases at V and 7 bases at J, leaving 10 bases unmatched. The CDR3 coding sequence is TGTGCCAGCAGCCGCCGGACTAGCGGGTTTAGGAATGAGCAGTTCTTC. Its translation: CASSRRTSGFRNEQFF.

The V call is TRBV29-1, the J call TRBJ1-1; D remains unclear. The germline gives CDR1 SQVTM, CDR2 ANQGSEA. The CDR3 length is 12 residues. V lost 5 bases and J lost 4, with 11 bases in between. The CDR3 sequence is CSVFIRSTEAFF. The CDR3 region has the DNA TGCAGCGTTTTCATCAGGAGCACTGAAGCTTTCTTT.

The V call is TRBV3-1 (or the pseudogene TRBV3-2), the J call TRBJ1-4; TRBD1 might be the D (6 bases). V was shortened by 1 base and J by 3 bases, with 6 bases between the two germline ends. The CDR3 is made up of 14 amino acids. Germline CDR1 and CDR2: LGHDT and YNNKEL (reference sequence). Here the CDR3 reads CASSQGTANEKLFF. The DNA of the CDR3 is TGTGCCAGCAGCCAAGGGACAGCTAATGAAAAACTGTTTTTT.

The V call is TRBV19, the J call TRBJ1-1; D may be TRBD1 (6 bases). CDR1 and CDR2 from the germline V gene are LNHDA and SQIVND (reference sequence). Trimming cost V 5 bases and J 1 base, with 14 bases left between them. CDR3 length: 15 residues. In nucleotides, the CDR3 is TGTGCCAGTAGTCCCTTTGGGGGCCCGAACACTGAAGCTTTCTTT. It is translated as CASSPFGGPNTEAFF.

This clone has only one observation. V and J are TRBV10-1 and TRBJ2-5; 10 nucleotides match TRBD2. CDR3 length: 15 amino acids. J lost 4 bases, V lost 0 bases, and 2 bases had no gene match. Germline V gene sequence: CDR1 WNHNN, CDR2 SYGVQD (reference sequence). The CDR3 region is CASSESASGRETQYF. Written as DNA, the CDR3 is TGCGCCAGCAGTGAGTCGGCTAGCGGGAGAGAGACCCAGTACTTC.

The V gene is TRBV4-3, the J gene TRBJ2-2; D is uncertain. Germline CDR1 and CDR2: LGHNA and YSLEER. The CDR3 has 16 residues. Trimming stripped 0 bases from V and 10 bases from J, with 18 bases between. The CDR3 nucleotides read TGCGCCAGCAGCCAAGATGGAAGAATTCCTCTCCCGGAGCTGTTTTTT. Its protein is CASSQDGRIPLPELFF.

The chain links TRBV7-2 to TRBJ2-7, with TRBD2 matching over 12 bases. This CDR3 spans 16 amino acids. V lost 4 bases to trimming and J lost 3 bases; unmatched junction nucleotides: 7. Germline assignment: CDR1 SGHTA and CDR2 FQGNSA. CDR3 sequence (DNA): TGTGCCAGCAGCTCTCAACTAGCGGGGGGAAACTACGAGCAGTACTTC. As protein: CASSSQLAGGNYEQYF.

The rearrangement joins TRBV7-3 to TRBJ2-3, with D uncertain. The V gene's germline CDR1 is SGHTA and CDR2 FQGTGA. The germline V and J ends were trimmed by 4 bases and 5 bases, with 16 bases remaining between them. CDR3 size: 15 residues. This CDR3 reads CASSSTGSWGDTQYF. The CDR3 coding sequence is TGTGCCAGCAGCTCTACGGGTTCCTGGGGAGATACGCAGTATTTT. The full variable domain, rest sourced from reference TRBV7-3 and TRBJ2-3, is GAGVSQTPSNKVTEKGKYVELRCDPISGHTALYWYRQSLGQGPEFLIYFQGTGAADDSGLPNDRFFAVRPEGSVSTLKIQRTERGDSAVYLCASSSTGSWGDTQYFGPGTRLTVL.

The chain has TRBV11-2 and TRBJ2-6; D possibly matches TRBD1 or TRBD2 (6 bases each). V was trimmed by 1 base and J by 4 bases, leaving 14 bases between them. CDR3 length equals 17 residues. Germline CDR1 reads SGHAT; CDR2 reads FQNNGV. The DNA of the CDR3 is TGTGCCAGCAGCTTAGGGGCCGGGGGCGGCGGGGCCAACGTCCTGACTTTC. The encoded protein is CASSLGAGGGGANVLTF.

The rearrangement links TRBV5-1 to TRBJ1-3; D unclear. V lost 0 bases, J lost 2 bases, and 9 bases lay in between. Germline assignment: CDR1 SGHRS and CDR2 YFSETQ. The CDR3 is 15 residues long. The CDR3 loop is CASSLGTPAGNTIYF. CDR3 sequence (DNA): TGCGCCAGCAGCTTGGGGACCCCGGCTGGAAACACCATATATTTT.

The rearrangement uses TRBV4-2 and TRBJ2-3; 11 bases map to TRBD2. Germline-derived CDR1 and CDR2 are LGHNA and YNFKEQ. The V and J ends lost 1 base and 2 bases, in that order; junction bases with no gene match: 14. CDR3 length: 20 residues. In DNA, the CDR3 is TGTGCCAGCAGCCAAGCAGTCGGTCCGGGACTAGCGGACTCCACAGATACGCAGTATTTT. Translation: CASSQAVGPGLADSTDTQYF.

J is TRBJ1-1 and V is TRBV6-5, with D maybe TRBD1 (5 bases). CDR1 and CDR2 from the germline V gene are MNHEY and SVGAGI. CDR3 size: 12 residues. The ends were cut back, 8 bases at V and 6 bases at J, with 13 bases in the middle. CDR3 in DNA: TGTGCCAGCGGACACGGAATGGCTGAAGCTTTCTTT. Amino acids: CASGHGMAEAFF.

This clone appeared a few times. The V and J genes are TRBV9 and TRBJ1-3; D not certain. Germline assignment: CDR1 SGDLS and CDR2 YYNGEE. The CDR3 is 15 residues long. V shed 4 bases and J shed 4 bases, with 15 bases lying between them. CDR3 bases: TGTGCCAGCAGCCCCCACTTGAAAGGGGGAAACACCATATATTTT. Amino acids: CASSPHLKGGNTIYF. The full variable domain, with the rest looked up from reference TRBV9 and TRBJ1-3, is DSGVTQTPKHLITATGQRVTLRCSPRSGDLSVYWYQQSLDQGLQFLIQYYNGEERAKGNILERFSAQQFPDLHSELNLSSLELGDSALYFCASSPHLKGGNTIYFGEGSWLTVV.

The rearrangement joins TRBV10-3 to TRBJ1-1; 10 bases are a match to TRBD1. This CDR3 spans 13 amino acids. The V segment lost 5 bases and the J segment 7 bases; nucleotides outside the gene matches: 4. Germline assignment: CDR1 ENHRY and CDR2 SYGVKD. As DNA, the CDR3 is TGTGCCATCAGTAAGGGACAGGGGATTGAAGCTTTCTTT. Its translation: CAISKGQGIEAFF.

The chain uses TRBV5-1 and TRBJ1-1; D is perhaps TRBD1 (5 bases). V was shortened by 7 bases and J by 4 bases, with 20 bases between the two germline ends. The CDR3 runs 15 residues. CDR1 is SGHRS, CDR2 YFSETQ, per germline. CDR3 DNA: TGCGCCAGCTTCCCTTACAGTGATGGGGGCACTGAAGCTTTCTTT. This gives the protein CASFPYSDGGTEAFF. The whole variable domain, filled in from reference TRBV5-1 and TRBJ1-1, reads KAGVTQTPRYLIKTRGQQVTLSCSPISGHRSVSWYQQTPGQGLQFLFEYFSETQRNKGNFPGRFSGRQFSNSRSEMNVSTLELGDSALYLCASFPYSDGGTEAFFGQGTRLTVV.

The rearrangement uses TRBV10-1 and TRBJ1-1; TRBD1 agrees at 10 bases. CDR1 is WNHNN and CDR2 is SYGVQD in the germline V gene (reference sequence). V dropped 7 bases and J dropped 1; count of bases not matched to a gene: 9. The length of the CDR3 is 16 residues. The CDR3 nucleotides are TGCGCCAGCAAGTTGGACAGGGGGACCCAGAACACTGAAGCTTTCTTT. Its protein product is CASKLDRGTQNTEAFF.

J is TRBJ1-5 and V is TRBV27, with D unresolved. This CDR3 region has 14 residues. CDR1 is MNHEY, CDR2 SMNVEV, per germline (reference sequence). V lost 6 bases to trimming and J lost 0 bases, with 9 bases between them. The CDR3 region is CASRPGASNQPQHF. Here the CDR3 DNA reads TGTGCCAGCAGGCCTGGTGCTAGCAATCAGCCCCAGCATTTT.

This sequence joins TRBV13 and TRBJ1-5, with 9 nucleotides matching TRBD1. Germline lookup yields CDR1 PRHDT and CDR2 FYEKMQ (reference sequence). This CDR3 region has 16 residues. The V segment lost 5 bases and the J segment 0 bases; nucleotides outside the gene matches: 5. The DNA for the CDR3 is TGTGCCAGCAGCAATACAGGGGGCGATAGCAATCAGCCCCAGCATTTT. Its protein is CASSNTGGDSNQPQHF. Filled out from reference TRBV13 and TRBJ1-5, the complete variable domain reads AAGVIQSPRHLIKEKRETATLKCYPIPRHDTVYWYQQGPGQDPQFLISFYEKMQSDKGSIPDRFSAQQFSDYHSELNMSSLELGDSALYFCASSNTGGDSNQPQHFGDGTRLSIL.

The chain recombines TRBV6-5 with TRBJ2-3; the match to TRBD2 covers 8 bases. J lost 4 bases, V lost 2 bases, and 5 bases had no gene match. The CDR3 has 15 residues. From germline, CDR1 is MNHEY and CDR2 SVGAGI. CDR3 bases: TGTGCCAGCAGTTACAGCGGGAGTTTTTCAGATACGCAGTATTTT. The encoded protein is CASSYSGSFSDTQYF.